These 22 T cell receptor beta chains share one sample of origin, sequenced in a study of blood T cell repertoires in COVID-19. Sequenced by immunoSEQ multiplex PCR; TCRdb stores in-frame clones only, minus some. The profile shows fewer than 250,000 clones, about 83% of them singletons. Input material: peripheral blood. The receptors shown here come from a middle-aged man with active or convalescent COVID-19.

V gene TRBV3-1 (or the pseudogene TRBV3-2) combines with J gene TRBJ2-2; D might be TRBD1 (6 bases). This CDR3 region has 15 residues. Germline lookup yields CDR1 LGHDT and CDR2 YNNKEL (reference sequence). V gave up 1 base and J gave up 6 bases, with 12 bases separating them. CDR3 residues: CASSQADSFPGELFF. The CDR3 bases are TGTGCCAGCAGCCAAGCGGACAGCTTTCCCGGGGAGCTGTTTTTT.

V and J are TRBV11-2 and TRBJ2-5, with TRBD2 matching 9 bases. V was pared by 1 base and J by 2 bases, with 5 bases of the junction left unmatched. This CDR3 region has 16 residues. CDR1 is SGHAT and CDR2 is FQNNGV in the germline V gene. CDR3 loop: CASSLGRGGFQETQYF. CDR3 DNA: TGTGCCAGCAGCTTAGGGCGGGGGGGCTTTCAAGAGACCCAGTACTTC.

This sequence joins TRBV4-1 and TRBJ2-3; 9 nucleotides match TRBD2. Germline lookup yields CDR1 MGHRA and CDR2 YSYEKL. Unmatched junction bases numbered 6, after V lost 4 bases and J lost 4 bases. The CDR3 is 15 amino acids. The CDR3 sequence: CASSRLAGTADTQYF. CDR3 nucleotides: TGCGCCAGCAGCCGGCTAGCGGGGACGGCAGATACGCAGTATTTT.

The CDR3 DNA follows: TGTGCCAGCAGCCAAGATTACTTTCAGCCCCAGCATTTT. It yields the protein CASSQDYFQPQHF. The rearrangement joins TRBV3-1 (or the pseudogene TRBV3-2) to TRBJ1-5; D is unresolved. Germline CDR1 reads LGHDT; CDR2 reads YNNKEL (reference sequence). Between the trimmed V and J ends, which lost 0 bases and 6 bases, there was a span of 6 bases. The CDR3 sequence is 13 residues long.

The CDR3 here is CASRTGRNTEAFF. CDR3 DNA: TGTGCCAGCCGGACAGGGAGGAACACTGAAGCTTTCTTT. This rearrangement joins TRBV2 to TRBJ1-1, with 8 bases aligning to TRBD1. This CDR3 spans 13 amino acids. In germline, CDR1 is SNHLY, CDR2 FYNNEI. Losses at the gene ends were 8 bases for V and 1 base for J; bases not matched to a gene: 3.

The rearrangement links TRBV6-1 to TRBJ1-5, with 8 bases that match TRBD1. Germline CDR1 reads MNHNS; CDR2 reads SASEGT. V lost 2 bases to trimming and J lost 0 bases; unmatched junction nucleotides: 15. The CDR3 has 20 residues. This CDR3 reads CASSEQGRQGFKYSNQPQHF. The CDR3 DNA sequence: TGTGCCAGCAGTGAACAGGGGAGACAGGGGTTTAAGTATAGCAATCAGCCCCAGCATTTT.

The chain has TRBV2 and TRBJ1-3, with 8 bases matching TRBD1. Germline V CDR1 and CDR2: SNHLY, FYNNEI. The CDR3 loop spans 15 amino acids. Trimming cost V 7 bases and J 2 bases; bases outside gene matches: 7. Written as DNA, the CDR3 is TGTGCCAGCAAGGGGGACAGGATCCCTGGAAACACCATATATTTT. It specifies CASKGDRIPGNTIYF.

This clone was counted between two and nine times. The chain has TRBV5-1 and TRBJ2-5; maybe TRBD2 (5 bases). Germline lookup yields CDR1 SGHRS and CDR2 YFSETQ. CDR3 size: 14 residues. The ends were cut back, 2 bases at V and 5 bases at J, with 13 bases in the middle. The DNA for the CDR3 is TGCGCCAGCAGCTTCACGGAGGCGGGTGAGACCCAGTACTTC. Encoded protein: CASSFTEAGETQYF.

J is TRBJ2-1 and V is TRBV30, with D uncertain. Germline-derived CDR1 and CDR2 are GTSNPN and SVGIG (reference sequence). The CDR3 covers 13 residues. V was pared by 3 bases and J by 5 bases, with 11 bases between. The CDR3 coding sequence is TGTGCCTGGAGCGCAGACAAAGACAATGAGCAGTTCTTC. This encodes CAWSADKDNEQFF.

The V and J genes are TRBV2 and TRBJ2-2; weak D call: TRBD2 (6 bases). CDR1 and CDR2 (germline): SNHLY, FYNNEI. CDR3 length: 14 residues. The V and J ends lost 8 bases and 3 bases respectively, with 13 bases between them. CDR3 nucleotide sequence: TGTGCCAGCCGGGAGTTGTGGGACACCGGGGAGCTGTTTTTT. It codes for CASRELWDTGELFF.

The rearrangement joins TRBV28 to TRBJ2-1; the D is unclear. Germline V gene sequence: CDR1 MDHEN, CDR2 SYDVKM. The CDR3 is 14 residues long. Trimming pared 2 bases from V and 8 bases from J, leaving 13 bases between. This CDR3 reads CASSLAPGWDEQFF. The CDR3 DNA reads TGTGCCAGCAGTTTAGCCCCCGGGTGGGATGAGCAGTTCTTC.

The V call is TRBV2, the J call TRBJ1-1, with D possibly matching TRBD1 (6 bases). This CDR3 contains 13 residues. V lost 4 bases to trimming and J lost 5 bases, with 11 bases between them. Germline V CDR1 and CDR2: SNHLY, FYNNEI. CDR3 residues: CASSVKGGTEAFF. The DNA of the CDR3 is TGTGCCAGCAGTGTTAAAGGGGGAACTGAAGCTTTCTTT.

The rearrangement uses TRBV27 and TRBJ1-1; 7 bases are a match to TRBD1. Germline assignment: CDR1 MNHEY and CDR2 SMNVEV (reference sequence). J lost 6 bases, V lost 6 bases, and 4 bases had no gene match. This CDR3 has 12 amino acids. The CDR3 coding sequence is TGTGCCAGCAGATGGGGACAGTCTGAAGCTTTCTTT. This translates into CASRWGQSEAFF.

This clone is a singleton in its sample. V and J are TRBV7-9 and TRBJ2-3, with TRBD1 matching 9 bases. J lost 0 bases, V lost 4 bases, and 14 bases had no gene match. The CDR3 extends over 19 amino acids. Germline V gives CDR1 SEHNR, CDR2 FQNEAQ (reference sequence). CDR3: CASSSGAGQGRGSTDTQYF. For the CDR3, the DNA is TGTGCCAGCAGCTCAGGCGCGGGACAGGGAAGGGGGAGCACAGATACGCAGTATTTT.

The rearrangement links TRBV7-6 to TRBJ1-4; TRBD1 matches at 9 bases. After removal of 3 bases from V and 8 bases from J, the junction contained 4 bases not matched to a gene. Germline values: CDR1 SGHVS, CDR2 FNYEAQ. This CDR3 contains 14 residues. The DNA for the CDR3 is TGTGCCAGCAGCTTCGGGACAGGGACCGAAAAACTGTTTTTT. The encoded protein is CASSFGTGTEKLFF.

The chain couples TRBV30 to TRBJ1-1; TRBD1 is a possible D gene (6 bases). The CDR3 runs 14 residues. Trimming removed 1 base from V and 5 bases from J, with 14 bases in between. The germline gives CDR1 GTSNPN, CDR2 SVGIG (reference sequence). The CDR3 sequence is CAWSALQTGTEAFF. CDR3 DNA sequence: TGTGCCTGGAGTGCATTACAGACAGGAACTGAAGCTTTCTTT.

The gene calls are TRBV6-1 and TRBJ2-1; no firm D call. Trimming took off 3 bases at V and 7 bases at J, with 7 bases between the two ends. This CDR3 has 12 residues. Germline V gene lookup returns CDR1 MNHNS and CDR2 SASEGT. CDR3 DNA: TGTGCCAGCAGTGACCCTCCTAATGAGCAGTTCTTC. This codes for CASSDPPNEQFF.

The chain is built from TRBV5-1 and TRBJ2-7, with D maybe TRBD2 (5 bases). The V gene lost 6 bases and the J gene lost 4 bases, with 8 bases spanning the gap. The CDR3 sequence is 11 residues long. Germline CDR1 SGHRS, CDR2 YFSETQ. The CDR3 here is CASTEGYEQYF. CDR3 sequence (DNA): TGCGCCAGCACCGAGGGATACGAGCAGTACTTC.

Here the CDR3 reads CASSEAPATGSGYTF. For the CDR3, the DNA is TGTGCCAGCAGTGAAGCGCCCGCGACAGGGTCTGGCTACACCTTC. This chain connects TRBV6-1 to TRBJ1-2, with 7 bases identical to TRBD1. Germline V gene lookup returns CDR1 MNHNS and CDR2 SASEGT. The ends lost 0 bases at V and 7 bases at J; junction bases unmatched: 8. The CDR3 covers 15 residues.

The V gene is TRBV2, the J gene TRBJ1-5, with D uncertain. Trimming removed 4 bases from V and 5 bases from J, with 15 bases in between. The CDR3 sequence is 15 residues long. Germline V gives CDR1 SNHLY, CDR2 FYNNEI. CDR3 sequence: CASSANREGDQPQHF. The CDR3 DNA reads TGTGCCAGCAGTGCCAACCGGGAGGGTGATCAGCCCCAGCATTTT.

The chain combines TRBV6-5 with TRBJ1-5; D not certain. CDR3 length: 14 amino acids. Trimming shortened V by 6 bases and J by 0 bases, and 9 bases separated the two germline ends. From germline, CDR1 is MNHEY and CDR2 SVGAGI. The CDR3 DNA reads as TGTGCCAGCAGATCTAGATATAGCAATCAGCCCCAGCATTTT. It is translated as CASRSRYSNQPQHF.

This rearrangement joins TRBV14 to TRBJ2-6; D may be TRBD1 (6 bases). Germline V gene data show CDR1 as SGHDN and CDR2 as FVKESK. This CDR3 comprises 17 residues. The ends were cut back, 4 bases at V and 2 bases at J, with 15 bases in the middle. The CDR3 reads CASSPKLGATGANVLTF. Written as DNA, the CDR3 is TGTGCCAGCAGCCCAAAGCTGGGGGCAACTGGGGCCAACGTCCTGACTTTC.